The source of this T cell receptor beta chain is a study of shared clonotypes between healthy human individuals. General study findings and limits: Shared clonotypes across all four donors exceeded non-shared ones in generation probability. Sharing across a handful of donors was seen in roughly 5% of naive CD4 clonotypes.

Donors comprised healthy HIV-negative adults lacking recent acute infections or vaccinations. This clone was picked up one time. Its antigen is as yet unknown. Method: immunoSEQ multiplex PCR; TCRdb's copy keeps in-frame clones and lacks some. The sample lists roughly 2.5 million clones, just over 90% seen once, with 0.11% to 0.15% in the top ten. Germline-derived CDR1 and CDR2 are SGHDT and YYEEEE. Between the trimmed V and J ends, which lost 5 bases and 0 bases, there was a span of 26 bases. CDR3 length: 19 residues. Sequenced: naive CD4+ T cells sorted from blood. The subset denotes: CD45RA+ positively selected. The chain employs TRBV5-6 and TRBJ2-5, with D hard to call. The origin of this receptor is a man aged 18 to 29 in good health. DNA of the CDR3: TGTGCCAGCAGTCCGCCCCAAGCGAGAGCTATTCGGTACCAAGAGACCCAGTACTTC. This gives the protein CASSPPQARAIRYQETQYF.